This T cell receptor (beta chain) stems from a study of CD8 T cells in ankylosing spondylitis. V gave up 5 bases and J gave up 3 bases, with 11 bases separating them. Germline loops: CDR1 SGHTA, CDR2 FQGNSA. The CDR3 is 13 residues long. Quantitative barcoded 5'-RACE was used to prepare TCR beta libraries. TCRdb re-analysed the 5' RACE reads in MiXCR, keeping a single row per CDR3 protein. Altogether some 140,000 distinct CDR3 sequences are present, roughly 8% being singletons, with the ten largest covering less than 7.5%. Points from the study as a whole: Disease-associated clones were reportedly significantly overrepresented in matched ankylosing spondylitis synovial fluid. Within ankylosing spondylitis blood, a TCR beta motif made up of roughly eight highly homologous variants appeared to be characteristic. Disease-associated clones were CD8+ and fairly uncommon in peripheral blood.

Of note for this clonotype: Its antigen remains unidentified.

The material sequenced was synovial fluid, either unsorted or a sorted T cell fraction (not recorded which). The chain carries TRBV7-2 and TRBJ2-7; a possible D gene is TRBD2 (5 bases). The sequence came from a male donor with ankylosing spondylitis. The CDR3 nucleotides read TGTGCCAGCAGCCTTCAAAGCGGCTACGAGCAGTACTTC. Translated, it gives CASSLQSGYEQYF.